The TCR beta chain under discussion was sequenced for a study of OX40 agonist ivuxolimab in advanced cancers. Patients were ineligible given autoimmune disease history or systemic immunosuppression. With 1 base removed from V and 0 bases from J, the gap between germline ends came to 7 bases. This CDR3 contains 15 residues. CDR1 is LNHDA, CDR2 SQIVND, per germline (reference sequence). This clone was observed a single time. Clones were read by immunoSEQ multiplex PCR, and TCRdb kept only the in-frame ones, dropping some. Among tens of thousands of clones listed, 80% to 90% were seen once. The sequence came from an adult with an advanced solid tumor such as melanoma, head and neck, liver or kidney cancer. The chain carries TRBV19 and TRBJ1-5; D is uncertain. This material consisted of CD4+ or CD8+ T cells sorted from blood, taken in a trial of the OX40 agonist ivuxolimab. The CDR3 DNA follows: TGTGCCAGTAGTATAGGACCCAATAGCAATCAGCCCCAGCATTTT. Its protein is CASSIGPNSNQPQHF.